This T cell receptor (beta chain) was captured in a study of T cells in Graves' hyperthyroidism and ophthalmopathy. This CDR3 is 14 amino acids long. General study points: Stable hyperthyroidism was told apart from ophthalmopathy by a model built on 13 V-J features.

Only a few counts were recorded for this clonotype. Its antigen is as yet unknown. Mismatch with germline at one junction end may stem from a read error. The source material, RNA transcripts, was used to amplify TCR beta CDR3 regions. The HTBI primer set drove a first-round RT-PCR of the TCR CDR3. Via MiXCR, TCRdb re-called the multiplex PCR reads, giving one row per CDR3 protein. The sample lists about 530,000 distinct CDR3 sequences; roughly 17% were seen once. This sequence was found in a woman between 18 and 30 years old with Graves' ophthalmopathy. Input material: blood. The chain has TRBV12-3 or TRBV12-4 and TRBJ2-2, with 7 positions matching TRBD1. CDR3 nucleotides: TGTGCCACCAGTACAGGGGCGAACACCGGGGAGCTGTTTTTT. Its translation: CATSTGANTGELFF.